Below, 21 T cell receptor beta chains from the same sample are listed, as sequenced in a study of T cell responses to AZD1222 COVID-19 vaccine. TCRdb keeps only in-frame clones here, not all; method: immunoSEQ multiplex PCR. Among approximately 140,000 clones listed, around 94% were seen once. The input for sequencing was peripheral blood, taken on day 0 of AZD1222 vaccination. The source of these receptors is an adult in good health.

The V call is TRBV7-9, the J call TRBJ1-1; D gene uncertain. The germline CDR1 and CDR2 sequences are SEHNR and FQNEAQ (reference sequence). The CDR3 loop spans 12 amino acids. With 6 bases removed from V and 3 bases from J, the gap between germline ends came to 8 bases. Here the CDR3 reads CASRAGHTEAFF. The DNA for the CDR3 is TGTGCCAGCAGGGCCGGGCACACTGAAGCTTTCTTT.

The J gene is TRBJ1-4, the V gene TRBV20-1, with 7 positions matching TRBD1. Germline V gene data show CDR1 as DFQATT and CDR2 as SNEGSKA (reference sequence). This CDR3 spans 20 amino acids. V shed 3 bases, J shed 7 bases, and the junction held 26 bases outside the gene matches. The CDR3: CSASPKYIEDRKEGGEKLFF. CDR3 coding DNA: TGCAGTGCTAGTCCAAAATATATAGAGGACAGGAAGGAGGGCGGTGAAAAACTGTTTTTT.

This chain uses TRBV28 with TRBJ2-3; 10 nucleotides line up with TRBD1. The length of the CDR3 is 14 residues. The J segment lost 6 bases and the V segment lost 10 bases, leaving 10 bases of the junction unmatched. In germline, CDR1 is MDHEN, CDR2 SYDVKM. In nucleotides, the CDR3 is TGTGCCACCTCAGGACAGGGGGTATCGGATACGCAGTATTTT. Translation gives CATSGQGVSDTQYF.

V gene TRBV27 combines with J gene TRBJ1-5; D gene unclear. Per the germline V gene, CDR1 is MNHEY and CDR2 is SMNVEV (reference sequence). V was pared by 5 bases and J by 7 bases, with 15 bases between. The CDR3 is made up of 14 amino acids. The chain's CDR3 is CASSGYGVGQPQHF. DNA of the CDR3: TGTGCCAGCAGTGGCTACGGGGTGGGCCAGCCCCAGCATTTT.

The chain couples TRBV7-8 to TRBJ1-2; D is uncertain. V dropped 0 bases and J dropped 4 bases, with 9 bases sitting between them. CDR1 is SGHVS and CDR2 is FQNEAQ in the germline V gene. This CDR3 is built from 14 residues. The DNA for the CDR3 is TGTGCCAGCAGCTTAGCGGTCAGACGCTATGGCTACACCTTC. It encodes CASSLAVRRYGYTF.

This chain uses TRBV7-6 with TRBJ1-4; D unclear. V was clipped by 3 bases and J by 8 bases, with 16 bases between them. Germline-derived CDR1 and CDR2 are SGHVS and FNYEAQ. This CDR3 spans 15 amino acids. CDR3 coding DNA: TGTGCCAGCAGCTTCCAGAACAGTCACGGCGAAAAACTGTTTTTT. It codes for CASSFQNSHGEKLFF. The full variable domain, rest sourced from reference TRBV7-6 and TRBJ1-4, is GAGVSQSPRYKVTKRGQDVALRCDPISGHVSLYWYRQALGQGPEFLTYFNYEAQQDKSGLPNDRFSAERPEGSISTLTIQRTEQRDSAMYRCASSFQNSHGEKLFFGSGTQLSVL.

The V call is TRBV6-2 or TRBV6-3, the J call TRBJ2-7; D not resolved. The CDR3 extends over 13 amino acids. Deletions cut 4 bases from V and 4 bases from J, with 11 bases between. The germline V gene has CDR1 MNHEY and CDR2 SVGEGT. CDR3 DNA sequence: TGTGCCAGCAGTTTTGGGGTGGTTTACGAGCAGTACGTC. This codes for CASSFGVVYEQYV.

The genes are TRBV27 and TRBJ2-6; maybe TRBD1 (5 bases). The germline V and J ends were trimmed by 6 bases and 3 bases, with 9 bases remaining between them. CDR3 length: 14 residues. Germline V gene data show CDR1 as MNHEY and CDR2 as SMNVEV (reference sequence). CDR3 sequence (DNA): TGTGCCAGCAGAGGGGTTAGTGGGGCCAACGTCCTGACTTTC. Its protein product is CASRGVSGANVLTF.

The genes are TRBV14 and TRBJ2-3; the D is unclear. CDR3 size: 14 residues. V dropped 4 bases and J dropped 2 bases, with 10 bases sitting between them. Per germline, CDR1 SGHDN and CDR2 FVKESK. DNA for the CDR3: TGTGCCAGCAGCCGGTACAGCCACACAGATACGCAGTATTTT. Its protein product is CASSRYSHTDTQYF.

This sequence joins TRBV2 and TRBJ2-4; D is ambiguous. CDR3 length equals 17 residues. V was clipped by 1 base and J by 0 bases, with 13 bases between them. Germline CDR1 is SNHLY and CDR2 is FYNNEI. CDR3 in amino acids: CASSEVVRRLAKNIQYF. Written as DNA, the CDR3 is TGTGCCAGCAGTGAAGTTGTCAGACGACTAGCCAAAAACATTCAGTACTTC.

V is TRBV2 and J is TRBJ2-2; 9 positions match TRBD2. Germline V gene sequence: CDR1 SNHLY, CDR2 FYNNEI. This CDR3 has 17 residues. The V gene end was trimmed by 4 bases and the J gene end by 8 bases; junction bases not matched to a gene: 14. In nucleotides, the CDR3 is TGTGCCAGCAGTGCTACCCCCACTAGCGGGTGGATTGGGGAGCTGTTTTTT. It specifies CASSATPTSGWIGELFF.

The rearrangement links TRBV28 to TRBJ2-1; either TRBD1 or TRBD2 may fit D (5 bases each). The ends were cut back, 6 bases at V and 3 bases at J, with 12 bases in the middle. The CDR3 extends over 14 amino acids. Germline V gene sequence: CDR1 MDHEN, CDR2 SYDVKM. This chain's CDR3 is CASRIRGVYNEQFF. The CDR3 DNA reads as TGTGCCAGCAGGATTAGAGGGGTCTACAATGAGCAGTTCTTC.

The chain couples TRBV5-4 to TRBJ2-1; D might be TRBD2 (5 bases). Germline CDR1 SGHNT, CDR2 YYREEE (reference sequence). The germline V and J ends were trimmed by 0 bases and 6 bases, with 13 bases remaining between them. The CDR3 sequence is 15 residues long. CDR3 in amino acids: CASSLEAALVNEQFF. The CDR3 DNA sequence: TGTGCCAGCAGCTTGGAAGCGGCACTAGTCAATGAGCAGTTCTTC. Full variable domain (missing parts from reference TRBV5-4 and TRBJ2-1): ETGVTQSPTHLIKTRGQQVTLRCSSQSGHNTVSWYQQALGQGPQFIFQYYREEENGRGNFPPRFSGLQFPNYSSELNVNALELDDSALYLCASSLEAALVNEQFFGPGTRLTVL.

This chain links TRBV27 with TRBJ2-2; TRBD2 matches 8 bases. Trimming took 2 bases from V and 4 from J; bases not matched to a gene: 6. The CDR3 is 16 amino acids. CDR1 is MNHEY and CDR2 is SMNVEV in the germline V gene (reference sequence). The CDR3 region is CASSLVITSGTGELFF. The CDR3 DNA follows: TGTGCCAGCAGTTTAGTCATCACTAGCGGCACCGGGGAGCTGTTTTTT.

The V call is TRBV7-2, the J call TRBJ1-3; D uncertain. The CDR3 spans 16 residues. Per germline, CDR1 SGHTA and CDR2 FQGNSA. V gave up 3 bases and J gave up 2 bases, with 14 bases separating them. CDR3 residues: CASSFYFSTTGNTIYF. The CDR3 coding sequence is TGTGCCAGCAGCTTTTACTTTTCTACGACTGGAAACACCATATATTTT. The full variable domain, with the rest looked up from reference TRBV7-2 and TRBJ1-3, is GAGVSQSPSNKVTEKGKDVELRCDPISGHTALYWYRQSLGQGLEFLIYFQGNSAPDKSGLPSDRFSAERTGGSVSTLTIQRTQQEDSAVYLCASSFYFSTTGNTIYFGEGSWLTVV.

In this sample, this clone turned up once. The genes are TRBV2 and TRBJ1-3; the D gene is possibly TRBD1 (6 bases). Looked up from germline, CDR1 is SNHLY and CDR2 is FYNNEI. This CDR3 is 15 amino acids long. V lost 3 bases and J 3 bases, leaving 12 bases between the germline ends. The CDR3 coding sequence is TGTGCCAGCAGTGATTGGTCCAGGGGTGGAAACACCATATATTTT. Encoded protein: CASSDWSRGGNTIYF.

This clone was detected only once. This chain uses TRBV7-2 with TRBJ2-1; D is possibly TRBD2 (6 bases). CDR3 length equals 14 residues. Germline V CDR1 and CDR2: SGHTA, FQGNSA. V was trimmed by 1 base and J by 12 bases, leaving 16 bases between them. The CDR3 spells CASSLGGGAPWQFF. The CDR3 DNA reads TGTGCCAGCAGCTTAGGCGGCGGGGCCCCGTGGCAGTTCTTC.

The DNA for the CDR3 is TGTGCCAGCAGCTTAGACGTGGTAGATACGCAGTATTTT. Encoded protein: CASSLDVVDTQYF. This chain joins TRBV7-9 and TRBJ2-3; D call uncertain. This CDR3 is built from 13 residues. Trimming removed 1 base from V and 5 bases from J, with 7 bases in between. CDR1 and CDR2 from the germline V gene are SEHNR and FQNEAQ (reference sequence).

This rearrangement joins TRBV2 to TRBJ1-2; maybe TRBD1 (5 bases). This CDR3 spans 15 amino acids. The V end was cut by 3 bases, the J end by 4 bases, with 15 bases between. Germline V CDR1 and CDR2: SNHLY, FYNNEI. CDR3 in amino acids: CASSDIRGVAYGYTF. CDR3 DNA sequence: TGTGCCAGCAGTGATATACGGGGGGTCGCCTATGGCTACACCTTC.

This clone was counted a single time. The chain has TRBV7-2 and TRBJ2-3, with 10 bases aligning to TRBD2. Trimming took 4 bases from V and 0 from J; bases not matched to a gene: 4. The CDR3 contains 16 residues. The V gene's germline CDR1 is SGHTA and CDR2 FQGNSA. In nucleotides, the CDR3 is TGTGCCAGCAGCTCTGGGACTAGCGCCAGCACAGATACGCAGTATTTT. The encoded protein is CASSSGTSASTDTQYF. Together with reference TRBV7-2 and TRBJ2-3, the CDR3 gives the full variable domain: GAGVSQSPSNKVTEKGKDVELRCDPISGHTALYWYRQSLGQGLEFLIYFQGNSAPDKSGLPSDRFSAERTGGSVSTLTIQRTQQEDSAVYLCASSSGTSASTDTQYFGPGTRLTVL.

V is TRBV7-2 and J is TRBJ2-3; maybe TRBD2 (5 bases). This CDR3 contains 14 residues. Between the trimmed V and J ends, which lost 1 base and 3 bases, there was a span of 8 bases. Germline V gives CDR1 SGHTA, CDR2 FQGNSA. The CDR3 nucleotides are TGTGCCAGCAGCTTAGTAGGCGGGACAGATACGCAGTATTTT. This sequence encodes CASSLVGGTDTQYF.